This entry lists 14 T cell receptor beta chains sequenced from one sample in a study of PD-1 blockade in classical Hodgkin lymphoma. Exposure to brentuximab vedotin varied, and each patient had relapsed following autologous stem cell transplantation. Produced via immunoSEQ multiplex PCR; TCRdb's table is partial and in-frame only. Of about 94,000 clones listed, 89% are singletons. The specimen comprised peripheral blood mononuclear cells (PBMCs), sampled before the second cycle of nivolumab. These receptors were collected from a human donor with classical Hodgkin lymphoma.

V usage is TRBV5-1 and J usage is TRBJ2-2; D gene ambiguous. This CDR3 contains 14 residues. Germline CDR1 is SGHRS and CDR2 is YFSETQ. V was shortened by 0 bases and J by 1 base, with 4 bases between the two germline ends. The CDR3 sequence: CASSLGENTGELFF. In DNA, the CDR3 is TGCGCCAGCAGCTTGGGGGAGAACACCGGGGAGCTGTTTTTT.

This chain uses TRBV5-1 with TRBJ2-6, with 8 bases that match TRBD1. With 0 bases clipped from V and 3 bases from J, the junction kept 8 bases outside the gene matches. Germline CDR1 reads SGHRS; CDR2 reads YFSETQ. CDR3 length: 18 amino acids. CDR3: CASSLVPGGAGGANVLTF. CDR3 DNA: TGCGCCAGCAGCTTGGTTCCAGGGGGCGCAGGTGGGGCCAACGTCCTGACTTTC.

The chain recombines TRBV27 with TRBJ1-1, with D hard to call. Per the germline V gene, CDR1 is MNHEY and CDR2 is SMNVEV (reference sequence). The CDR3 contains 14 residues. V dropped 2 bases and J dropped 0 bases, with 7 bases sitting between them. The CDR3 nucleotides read TGTGCCAGCAGTTTAGGCCCCATGAACACTGAAGCTTTCTTT. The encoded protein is CASSLGPMNTEAFF.

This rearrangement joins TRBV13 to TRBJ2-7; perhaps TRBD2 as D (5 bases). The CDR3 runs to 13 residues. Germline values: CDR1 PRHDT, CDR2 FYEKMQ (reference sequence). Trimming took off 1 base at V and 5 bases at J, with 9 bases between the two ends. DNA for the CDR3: TGTGCCAGCAGCTTAGCTACTAGAGACGAGCAGTACTTC. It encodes CASSLATRDEQYF. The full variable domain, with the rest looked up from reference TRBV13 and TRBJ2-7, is AAGVIQSPRHLIKEKRETATLKCYPIPRHDTVYWYQQGPGQDPQFLISFYEKMQSDKGSIPDRFSAQQFSDYHSELNMSSLELGDSALYFCASSLATRDEQYFGPGTRLTVT.

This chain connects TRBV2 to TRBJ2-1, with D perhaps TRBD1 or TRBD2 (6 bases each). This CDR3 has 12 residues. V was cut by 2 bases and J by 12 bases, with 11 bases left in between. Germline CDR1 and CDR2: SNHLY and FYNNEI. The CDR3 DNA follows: TGTGCCAGCAGTGAATGGGGGCGGGGGCAGTTCTTC. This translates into CASSEWGRGQFF. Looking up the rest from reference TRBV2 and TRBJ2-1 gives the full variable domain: EPEVTQTPSHQVTQMGQEVILRCVPISNHLYFYWYRQILGQKVEFLVSFYNNEISEKSEIFDDQFSVERPDGSNFTLKIRSTKLEDSAMYFCASSEWGRGQFFGPGTRLTVL.

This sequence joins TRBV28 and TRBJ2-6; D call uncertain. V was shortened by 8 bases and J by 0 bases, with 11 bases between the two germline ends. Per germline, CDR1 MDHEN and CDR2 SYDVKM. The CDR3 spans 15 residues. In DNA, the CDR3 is TGTGCCAGCCACAGAGGCTTCTCTGGGGCCAACGTCCTGACTTTC. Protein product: CASHRGFSGANVLTF.

Written as DNA, the CDR3 is TGTGCCAGCAGCTCAAAGTTTACTAGCGGGTTAGATACGCAGTATTTT. Translated: CASSSKFTSGLDTQYF. The chain carries TRBV7-2 and TRBJ2-3; 9 bases match TRBD2. The V and J ends lost 4 bases and 5 bases, in that order; junction bases with no gene match: 10. The CDR3 length is 16 residues. Per the germline V gene, CDR1 is SGHTA and CDR2 is FQGNSA.

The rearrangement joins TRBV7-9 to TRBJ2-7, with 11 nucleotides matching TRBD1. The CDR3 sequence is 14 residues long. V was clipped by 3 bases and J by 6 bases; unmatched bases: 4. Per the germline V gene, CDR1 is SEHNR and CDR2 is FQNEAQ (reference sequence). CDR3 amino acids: CASSFGQGAFEQYF. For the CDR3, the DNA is TGTGCCAGCAGCTTCGGACAGGGGGCGTTCGAGCAGTACTTC.

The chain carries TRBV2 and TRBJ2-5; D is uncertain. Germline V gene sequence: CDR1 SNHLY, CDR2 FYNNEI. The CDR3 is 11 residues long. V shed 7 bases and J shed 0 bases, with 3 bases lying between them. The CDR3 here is CASTNQETQYF. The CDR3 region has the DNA TGTGCCAGCACGAACCAAGAGACCCAGTACTTC.

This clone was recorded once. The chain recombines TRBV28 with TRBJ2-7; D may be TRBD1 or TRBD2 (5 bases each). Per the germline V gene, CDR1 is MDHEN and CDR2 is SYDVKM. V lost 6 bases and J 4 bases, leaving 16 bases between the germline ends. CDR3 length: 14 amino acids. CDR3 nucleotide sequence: TGTGCCAGCAGACGACCGGGACGAGGATACGAGCAGTACTTC. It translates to CASRRPGRGYEQYF.

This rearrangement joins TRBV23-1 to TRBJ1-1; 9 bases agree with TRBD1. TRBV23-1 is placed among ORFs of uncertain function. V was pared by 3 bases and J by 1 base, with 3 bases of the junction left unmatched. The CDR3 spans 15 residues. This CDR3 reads CASSHGDRANTEAFF. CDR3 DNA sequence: TGCGCCAGCAGTCATGGGGACAGGGCGAACACTGAAGCTTTCTTT.

The CDR3 is CASSYGLPTAEAFF. For the CDR3, the DNA is TGTGCCAGCAGTTACGGGCTCCCCACAGCCGAAGCTTTCTTT. V gene TRBV6-5 combines with J gene TRBJ1-1, with unresolved D. CDR1 and CDR2 from the germline V gene are MNHEY and SVGAGI. The V end lost 2 bases, the J end lost 8 bases, and 15 bases lay between the germline ends. This CDR3 is built from 14 residues.

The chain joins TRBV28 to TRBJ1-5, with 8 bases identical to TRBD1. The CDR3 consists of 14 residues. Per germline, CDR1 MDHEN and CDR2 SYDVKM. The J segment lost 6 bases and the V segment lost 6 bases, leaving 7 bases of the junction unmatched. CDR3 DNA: TGTGCCAGCAGGGCAGGGGGCACGGGTCAGCCCCAGCATTTT. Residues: CASRAGGTGQPQHF.

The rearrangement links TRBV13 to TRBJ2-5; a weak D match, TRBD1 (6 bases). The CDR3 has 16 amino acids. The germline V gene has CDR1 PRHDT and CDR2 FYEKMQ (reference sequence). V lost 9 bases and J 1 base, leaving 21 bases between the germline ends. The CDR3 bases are TGTGCCAGTCGATGGGGGCTTCAGGCCAGCCAAGAGACCCAGTACTTC. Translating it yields CASRWGLQASQETQYF.